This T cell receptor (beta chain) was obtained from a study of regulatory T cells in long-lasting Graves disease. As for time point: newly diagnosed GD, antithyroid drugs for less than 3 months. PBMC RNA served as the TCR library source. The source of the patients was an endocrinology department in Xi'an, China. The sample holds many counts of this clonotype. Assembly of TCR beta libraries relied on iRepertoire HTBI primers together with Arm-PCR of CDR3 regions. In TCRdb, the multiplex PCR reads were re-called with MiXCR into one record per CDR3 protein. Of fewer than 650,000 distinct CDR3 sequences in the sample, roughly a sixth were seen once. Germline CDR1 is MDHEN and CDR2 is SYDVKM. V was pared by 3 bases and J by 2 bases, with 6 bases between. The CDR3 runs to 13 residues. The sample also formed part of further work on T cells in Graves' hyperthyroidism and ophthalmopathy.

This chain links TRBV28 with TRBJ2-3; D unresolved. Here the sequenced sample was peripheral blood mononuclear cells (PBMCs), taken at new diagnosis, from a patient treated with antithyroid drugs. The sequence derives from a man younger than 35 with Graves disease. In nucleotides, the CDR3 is TGTGCCAGCAGTTTTCCGGACACAGATACGCAGTATTTT. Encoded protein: CASSFPDTDTQYF.